Listed here are 11 T cell receptor beta chains from one sample, sequenced in a study of monozygotic twins with inflammatory bowel disease (dated by TCRdb to the late 2010s). Library creation used 5' RACE. Sequencing took place on an Illumina HiSeq 2500. The reads, reprocessed by TCRdb, yield one row per CDR3 protein sequence and no DNA. The table kept for this sample lists about 300,000 distinct CDR3 sequences. 5.6% of the sample goes to the ten largest clones. The sequenced sample was blood. Receptors were obtained from a human donor with ulcerative colitis or Crohn's disease, or a healthy co-twin of an affected twin (not recorded which).

The V call is TRBV5-6, the J call TRBJ1-5; the TCRdb D gene call, TRBD1, has no DNA to confirm it. The CDR3 is made up of 16 amino acids. Germline values: CDR1 SGHDT, CDR2 YYEEEE. CDR3 residues: CASSVWDRAGNQPQHF.

This rearrangement joins TRBV30 to TRBJ1-5; TCRdb names TRBD1, which stays unverified in the absence of DNA. This CDR3 has 15 amino acids. Germline loops: CDR1 GTSNPN, CDR2 SVGIG (reference sequence). CDR3 region: CAWSSGQGIFQPQHF.

The gene calls are TRBV4-3 and TRBJ2-3; TCRdb gives TRBD1 as the D gene, but with no DNA this cannot be confirmed. Germline-derived CDR1 and CDR2 are LGHNA and YSLEER. This CDR3 spans 17 amino acids. Here the CDR3 reads CASSQRSPRGTTDTQYF.

The genes are TRBV6-5 and TRBJ1-1; absent DNA, TCRdb's TRBD1 call cannot be checked. Germline lookup yields CDR1 MNHEY and CDR2 SVGAGI. The CDR3 is 14 amino acids. The CDR3 sequence is CASSYQTGNTEAFF.

The gene calls are TRBV7-2 and TRBJ2-5; lacking DNA, the TRBD2 call made by TCRdb goes unchecked. Germline CDR1 is SGHTA and CDR2 is FQGNSA. This CDR3 has 15 residues. CDR3: CASSLVASGGETQYF.

The rearrangement uses TRBV29-1 and TRBJ1-2; TCRdb reports TRBD1, a call that lacks DNA to check it against. The CDR3 loop spans 12 amino acids. The V gene's germline CDR1 is SQVTM and CDR2 ANQGSEA. The CDR3 sequence: CSVDPRAYGYTF.

The chain uses TRBV7-9 and TRBJ1-1; there is no DNA to check the TCRdb D call of TRBD1. Germline CDR1 is SEHNR and CDR2 is FQNEAQ (reference sequence). The CDR3 runs to 17 residues. CDR3 residues: CASSLKGPGPNSTEAFF.

The chain couples TRBV12-3 or TRBV12-4 to TRBJ2-7. This CDR3 contains 13 residues. CDR3 sequence: CAKQWQRSYEQYF.

The rearrangement uses TRBV11-1 and TRBJ1-6; TCRdb's D call, TRBD1, is unchecked because there is no DNA. Germline V gene data show CDR1 as SGHAT and CDR2 as FQDESV (reference sequence). The length of the CDR3 is 14 residues. The CDR3 sequence is CASSYRGSNSPLHF.

The rearrangement joins TRBV3-1 to TRBJ1-2; TCRdb designates TRBD1, a call that cannot be tested without DNA. The CDR3 extends over 14 amino acids. Germline V lookup: CDR1 LGHDT, CDR2 YNNKEL (reference sequence). CDR3 protein: CASSQDRAGSGYTF.

The chain is built from TRBV21-1 and TRBJ2-3. TRBV21-1 is noted as a pseudogene. This CDR3 has 13 amino acids. CDR3 loop: CASSNSNSDTQYF.